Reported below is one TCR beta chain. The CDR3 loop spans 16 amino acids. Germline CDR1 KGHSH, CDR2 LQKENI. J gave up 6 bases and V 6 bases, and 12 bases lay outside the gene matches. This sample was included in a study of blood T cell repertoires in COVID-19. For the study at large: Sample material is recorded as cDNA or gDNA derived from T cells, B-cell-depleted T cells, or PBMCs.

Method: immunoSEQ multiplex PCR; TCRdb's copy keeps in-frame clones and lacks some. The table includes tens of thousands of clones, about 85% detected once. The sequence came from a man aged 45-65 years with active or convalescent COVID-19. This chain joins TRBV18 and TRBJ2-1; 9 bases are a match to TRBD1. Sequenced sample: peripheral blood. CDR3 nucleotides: TGTGCCAGCTCCCGCAACCGGGACAGGGCGATCAATGAGCAGTTCTTC. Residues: CASSRNRDRAINEQFF.